These 20 T cell receptor beta chains share one sample of origin, sequenced in a study of T cell changes during pregnancy in multiple sclerosis (dated by TCRdb to between 2018 and 2021). The method was the immunoSEQ multiplex PCR assay. The source is immuneACCESS, and TCRdb retained only in-frame sequences with V and J called. Part of the clones is not carried over; for the studies checked, unresolved V genes explain less than half of this, and the remainder is unexplained. The sample table holds some 80,000 clones, of which 92% were seen once. The ten largest clones capture 2.6% of the sample. Source: peripheral blood, taken before pregnancy. Receptors originate from a female donor with multiple sclerosis, enrolled in a pregnancy study.

The chain has TRBV28 and TRBJ2-2, with 8 positions matching TRBD1. Unmatched junction bases numbered 12, after V lost 5 bases and J lost 1 base. CDR1 MDHEN and CDR2 SYDVKM come from the germline V gene. This CDR3 is built from 18 residues. The CDR3 sequence is CASSPTGTGRMNTGELFF. In DNA, the CDR3 is TGTGCCAGCAGTCCAACCGGGACAGGCCGAATGAACACCGGGGAGCTGTTTTTT.

The DNA of the CDR3 is TGTGCCAGCAGTTTACAGGGTGCTGGAAACACCATATATTTT. Translation: CASSLQGAGNTIYF. The chain has TRBV28 and TRBJ1-3, with D possibly TRBD1 on 5 matching bases. The CDR3 is 14 residues long. Between the trimmed V and J ends, which lost 2 bases and 2 bases, there was a span of 7 bases. CDR1 is MDHEN, CDR2 SYDVKM, per germline.

The chain has TRBV9 and TRBJ1-4; 8 bases match TRBD1. The V gene end was trimmed by 0 bases and the J gene end by 8 bases; junction bases not matched to a gene: 3. CDR3 length: 14 amino acids. Germline V gives CDR1 SGDLS, CDR2 YYNGEE. CDR3 region: CASSVDDRGEKLFF. The CDR3 DNA sequence: TGTGCCAGCAGCGTAGATGACAGGGGCGAAAAACTGTTTTTT.

CDR3 coding DNA: TGTGCCAGCAGTTCCTTGACAGGGTTACCCTACGAGCAGTACTTC. Its protein is CASSSLTGLPYEQYF. The gene calls are TRBV27 and TRBJ2-7; 7 bases line up with TRBD1. The trim removed 4 bases at V and 2 bases at J, leaving 8 bases unmatched. Per germline, CDR1 MNHEY and CDR2 SMNVEV (reference sequence). This CDR3 has 15 residues.

The chain joins TRBV27 to TRBJ2-3; TRBD2 matches at 12 bases. The trim removed 7 bases at V and 3 bases at J, leaving 5 bases unmatched. Germline V CDR1 and CDR2: MNHEY, SMNVEV (reference sequence). The CDR3 is 15 residues long. Here the CDR3 DNA reads TGTGCCAGCAATAAACTAGCGGGAGGAACAGATACGCAGTATTTT. Translation gives CASNKLAGGTDTQYF.

This chain links TRBV7-9 with TRBJ1-2; TRBD1 matches at 7 bases. This CDR3 comprises 14 residues. In germline, CDR1 is SEHNR, CDR2 FQNEAQ (reference sequence). The V and J ends lost 0 bases and 8 bases, in that order; junction bases with no gene match: 6. The CDR3 here is CASSLALTGIGYTF. Here the CDR3 DNA reads TGTGCCAGCAGCTTAGCCCTGACAGGGATCGGCTACACCTTC.

DNA for the CDR3: TGTGCCAGCAGTCCACTAGCGGGAGTAATGAACGAGCAGTACTTC. The encoded protein is CASSPLAGVMNEQYF. The genes are TRBV27 and TRBJ2-7, with TRBD2 matching over 11 bases. This CDR3 region has 15 residues. J gave up 5 bases and V 5 bases, and 8 bases lay outside the gene matches. Germline values: CDR1 MNHEY, CDR2 SMNVEV (reference sequence).

This rearrangement joins TRBV7-2 to TRBJ1-2, with D possibly TRBD1 on 6 matching bases. V lost 4 bases and J 1 base, leaving 13 bases between the germline ends. Germline CDR1 SGHTA, CDR2 FQGNSA. CDR3 length: 15 amino acids. The CDR3 coding sequence is TGTGCCAGCAGCTCCCGACAGGAACTTAACTATGGCTACACCTTC. Translated: CASSSRQELNYGYTF.

This chain uses TRBV27 with TRBJ1-5, with a possible D match to TRBD1 (6 bases). V lost 6 bases and J lost 2, with 11 bases in between. The CDR3 is made up of 14 amino acids. Germline CDR1 is MNHEY and CDR2 is SMNVEV (reference sequence). CDR3: CASSQGIGNQPQHF. CDR3 coding DNA: TGTGCCAGCAGCCAGGGGATCGGCAATCAGCCCCAGCATTTT.

The chain carries TRBV28 and TRBJ2-7; 8 nucleotides match TRBD2. CDR3 length equals 15 residues. The V segment lost 5 bases and the J segment 2 bases; nucleotides outside the gene matches: 8. Germline V gene lookup returns CDR1 MDHEN and CDR2 SYDVKM. This chain's CDR3 is CASSIPSGGAYEQYF. The CDR3 coding sequence is TGTGCCAGCAGTATTCCGTCGGGAGGGGCCTACGAGCAGTACTTC.

This chain connects TRBV6-1 to TRBJ2-7; 8 bases agree with TRBD1. With V trimmed by 4 bases and J by 0 bases, 8 bases remained unmatched. This CDR3 is built from 16 residues. CDR1 MNHNS and CDR2 SASEGT come from the germline V gene. In nucleotides, the CDR3 is TGTGCCAGCAGTGCCGGGACAGGTCTGAGCTCCTACGAGCAGTACTTC. Translating gives CASSAGTGLSSYEQYF.

This clone has just a few counts. The rearrangement joins TRBV14 to TRBJ1-3; 9 bases line up with TRBD1. The CDR3 is 13 amino acids. Trimming at V came to 9 bases and at J to 2 bases, leaving 2 bases not matched to a gene. The germline V gene encodes CDR1 SGHDN and CDR2 FVKESK. The CDR3 DNA sequence: TGTGCCAGTCGACAGGGGGCTGGAAACACCATATATTTT. It specifies CASRQGAGNTIYF. Drawing the rest from reference TRBV14 and TRBJ1-3, the complete variable domain is EAGVTQFPSHSVIEKGQTVTLRCDPISGHDNLYWYRRVMGKEIKFLLHFVKESKQDESGMPNNRFLAERTGGTYSTLKVQPAELEDSGVYFCASRQGAGNTIYFGEGSWLTVV.

This clone came up once. The rearrangement links TRBV6-5 to TRBJ2-1; TRBD2 matches 8 bases. With 5 bases clipped from V and 4 bases from J, the junction kept 4 bases outside the gene matches. Germline CDR1 is MNHEY and CDR2 is SVGAGI. CDR3 size: 14 residues. CDR3 residues: CASSTLAVYNEQFF. The DNA of the CDR3 is TGTGCCAGCAGTACACTAGCGGTTTACAATGAGCAGTTCTTC.

This clone was seen once. The V call is TRBV7-9, the J call TRBJ2-2; D is undetermined. The CDR3 contains 13 residues. From germline, CDR1 is SEHNR and CDR2 FQNEAQ (reference sequence). The V end lost 5 bases, the J end lost 3 bases, and 7 bases lay between the germline ends. The CDR3 spells CASSHRDTGELFF. CDR3 coding DNA: TGTGCCAGCAGCCACCGGGACACCGGGGAGCTGTTTTTT.

The chain carries TRBV5-1 and TRBJ2-5, with TRBD2 matching 10 bases. CDR1 SGHRS and CDR2 YFSETQ come from the germline V gene. Unmatched junction bases numbered 5, after V lost 4 bases and J lost 5 bases. This CDR3 has 14 residues. The CDR3 region is CASSVAGGVETQYF. The CDR3 DNA reads TGCGCCAGCAGCGTAGCGGGAGGAGTGGAGACCCAGTACTTC.

The CDR3, as DNA: TGCGCCAGCAGCCAACTTGAGGGCCCAACTAATGAAAAACTGTTTTTT. Its protein product is CASSQLEGPTNEKLFF. The chain links TRBV4-3 to TRBJ1-4, with D hard to call. Germline V lookup: CDR1 LGHNA, CDR2 YSLEER. Deletions cut 2 bases from V and 0 bases from J, with 10 bases between. This CDR3 has 16 amino acids.

This chain links TRBV10-3 with TRBJ2-2; 11 nucleotides align to TRBD2. The germline V gene encodes CDR1 ENHRY and CDR2 SYGVKD. V lost 4 bases and J lost 5; bases outside the gene matches: 3. The CDR3 spans 15 residues. This CDR3 is CAISGLAGITGELFF. In nucleotides, the CDR3 is TGTGCCATCAGTGGACTAGCGGGAATAACCGGGGAGCTGTTTTTT.

A single count supports this clone. The chain couples TRBV28 to TRBJ1-5, with 10 bases fitting TRBD1. J was trimmed by 4 bases and V by 10 bases; bases with no gene match: 7. Germline lookup yields CDR1 MDHEN and CDR2 SYDVKM. The CDR3 contains 14 residues. CDR3 protein: CATGTGATNQPQHF. DNA for the CDR3: TGTGCCACCGGGACAGGGGCGACAAATCAGCCCCAGCATTTT.

This clone was seen a handful of times. V is TRBV7-9 and J is TRBJ1-2; 11 nucleotides align to TRBD1. Germline lookup yields CDR1 SEHNR and CDR2 FQNEAQ (reference sequence). The CDR3 covers 16 residues. Germline trimming cut 5 bases from V and 3 bases from J; bases unmatched to any gene: 8. CDR3 residues: CASSPRTGGRDYGYTF. The CDR3 DNA sequence: TGTGCCAGCAGCCCCCGGACAGGGGGCCGGGACTATGGCTACACCTTC.

This sequence joins TRBV6-1 and TRBJ2-7, with 9 bases matching TRBD1. Germline V lookup: CDR1 MNHNS, CDR2 SASEGT. The CDR3 length is 16 residues. V lost 5 bases, J lost 6 bases, and 14 bases stayed unmatched. The chain's CDR3 is CASSKGVGTGTFEQYF. In nucleotides, the CDR3 is TGTGCCAGCAGTAAAGGGGTGGGGACAGGGACGTTCGAGCAGTACTTC.